The present TCR beta chain was sequenced within a study of blood T cell repertoires in COVID-19. Across the whole study: The analysed material was cDNA or gDNA that came from T cells, B-cell-depleted T cells, or PBMCs.

Study processing details: Nucleated cell number was recorded as an estimate derived from reference gene primer amplification. TCRdb's copy holds only in-frame clones and misses some; the assay was immunoSEQ multiplex PCR. That table is the source of V, J and clone size, and D and trimming were worked out from the DNA. The sample shows around 100,000 clones, 75% to 90% of them seen only once. The germline CDR1 and CDR2 sequences are SGHKS and YYEKEE (reference sequence). V lost 1 base to trimming and J lost 10 bases; unmatched junction nucleotides: 11. There are 16 residues in the CDR3. Source material: peripheral blood. The origin of this receptor is a man older than 75 with acute or convalescent COVID-19. The chain links TRBV5-5 to TRBJ2-1, with 10 bases identical to TRBD2. The CDR3 region is CASSLLLPSGGSEQFF. In nucleotides, the CDR3 is TGTGCCAGCAGCTTGCTGTTGCCTAGCGGGGGTTCAGAGCAGTTCTTC.